The present T cell receptor (beta chain) was sequenced within a study of T cell repertoires in cytomegalovirus infection. Study results and limitations: The ex vivo response was dominated by HLA-C-restricted CMV-specific TCR beta clonotypes.

The CDR3 spans 14 residues. Germline V CDR1 and CDR2: SGHVS, FQNEAQ. V dropped 5 bases and J dropped 1 base, with 11 bases sitting between them. In TCRdb, the reads were re-called with MiXCR into one record per CDR3 protein. The data hold over 300,000 distinct CDR3 sequences, with over 7.5% observed a single time. To note about this clonotype: The antigen is unknown. This may arise from a read error, as a much more abundant clone is one base away. As the CDR3 is not closed by the conserved phenylalanine or tryptophan, this likely results from a read error.

Sequencing input: PBMCs. This chain uses TRBV7-8 with TRBJ1-1; the D is unclear. This receptor was identified in a human donor in good health (CMV status not recorded). Some clones in this sample may be carry-over from other donors' samples. The CDR3 loop reads CASSRRVRNTEAFL. The CDR3 DNA reads TGTGCCAGCAGCCGGAGGGTCAGGAACACTGAAGCTTTCCTT.